Listed here are 7 T cell receptor beta chains from one sample, sequenced in a study of human T cells and chemical hapten exposure. In TCRdb, the RACE reads were re-called with MiXCR into one record per CDR3 protein. Of tens of thousands of distinct CDR3 sequences listed, approximately 11% were seen once; the top ten hold approximately 5%. As to time point: pre-sensitization, week 0. The treatment here: therapeutic diphenylcyclopropenone sensitization with weekly scalp DPC. Material: whole blood, obtained in connection with sensitization to the hapten diphenylcyclopropenone (DPC). Receptors originate from a woman aged 45-65 years with alopecia areata. Some clones in this sample may be carry-over from other donors' samples.

V and J are TRBV7-9 and TRBJ1-1; TRBD1 might be the D (5 bases). V lost 3 bases to trimming and J lost 1 base, with 18 bases between them. Germline assignment: CDR1 SEHNR and CDR2 FQNEAQ (reference sequence). This CDR3 is 17 amino acids long. CDR3 nucleotide sequence: TGTGCCAGCAGCTTGGGGGGTTGGCGGCTGAGGAACACTGAAGCTTTCTTT. Its protein product is CASSLGGWRLRNTEAFF.

This clonotype was observed at least ten times. CDR3: CSARDSGGGTDTQYF. The CDR3 DNA reads TGCAGTGCTAGAGATAGTGGGGGGGGCACAGATACGCAGTATTTT. The chain couples TRBV20-1 to TRBJ2-3; 7 nucleotides line up with TRBD2. This CDR3 region has 15 residues. The ends lost 0 bases at V and 1 base at J; junction bases unmatched: 4. Germline V lookup: CDR1 DFQATT, CDR2 SNEGSKA (reference sequence).

The table lists this clonotype with many counts. The chain links TRBV29-1 to TRBJ2-6; D is unresolved. The CDR3 runs 13 residues. The V and J ends lost 0 bases and 1 base respectively, with 1 base between them. CDR1 and CDR2 from the germline V gene are SQVTM and ANQGSEA. CDR3 in DNA: TGCAGCGTTGAAGAATCTGGGGCCAACGTCCTGACTTTC. Amino acids: CSVEESGANVLTF.

This clonotype has a count of ten or more. The chain couples TRBV12-5 to TRBJ1-1, with 8 bases fitting TRBD1. Germline V gives CDR1 LGHNT, CDR2 FRNRAP. V was pared by 1 base and J by 2 bases, with 12 bases of the junction left unmatched. This CDR3 is 18 amino acids long. The DNA for the CDR3 is TGTGCTAGTGGTTTGGCTTCTCGAACGGACAGGGAAAACACTGAAGCTTTCTTT. Translating gives CASGLASRTDRENTEAFF.

This rearrangement joins TRBV7-9 to TRBJ2-2; 13 positions agree with TRBD2. Unmatched junction bases numbered 7, after V lost 5 bases and J lost 7 bases. Germline-derived CDR1 and CDR2 are SEHNR and FQNEAQ (reference sequence). CDR3 length: 16 amino acids. In DNA form, the CDR3 reads TGTGCCAGCAGCACTGGACTAGCGGGAGTCGTCGGGGAGCTGTTTTTT. Translated, it gives CASSTGLAGVVGELFF.

The V call is TRBV5-1, the J call TRBJ2-1; 11 bases are a match to TRBD2. In germline, CDR1 is SGHRS, CDR2 YFSETQ. The length of the CDR3 is 17 residues. V shed 4 bases and J 6 bases; nucleotides not matched to a gene: 12. The CDR3 spells CASSQRLAGPLINEQFF. The CDR3 region has the DNA TGCGCCAGCAGCCAAAGACTAGCGGGGCCCCTAATCAATGAGCAGTTCTTC.

The chain uses TRBV27 and TRBJ2-3; a possible D gene is TRBD2 (5 bases). V lost 2 bases to trimming and J lost 1 base, with 10 bases between them. The CDR3 is made up of 15 amino acids. CDR1 MNHEY and CDR2 SMNVEV come from the germline V gene (reference sequence). The CDR3 protein is CASSLVSGRTDTQYF. The DNA for the CDR3 is TGTGCCAGCAGTTTAGTAAGCGGCCGCACAGATACGCAGTATTTT.